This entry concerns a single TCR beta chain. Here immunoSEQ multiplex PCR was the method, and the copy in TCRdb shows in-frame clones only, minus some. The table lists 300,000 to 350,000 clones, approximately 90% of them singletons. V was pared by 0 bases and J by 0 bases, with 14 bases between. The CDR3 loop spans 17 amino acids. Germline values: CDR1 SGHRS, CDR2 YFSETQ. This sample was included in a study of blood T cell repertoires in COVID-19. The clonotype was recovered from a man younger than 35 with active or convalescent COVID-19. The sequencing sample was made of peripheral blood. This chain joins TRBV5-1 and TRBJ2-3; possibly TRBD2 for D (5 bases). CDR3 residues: CASSLAVRLYSTDTQYF. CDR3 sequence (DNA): TGCGCCAGCAGCTTGGCCGTACGACTATATAGCACAGATACGCAGTATTTT. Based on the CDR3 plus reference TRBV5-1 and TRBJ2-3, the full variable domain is KAGVTQTPRYLIKTRGQQVTLSCSPISGHRSVSWYQQTPGQGLQFLFEYFSETQRNKGNFPGRFSGRQFSNSRSEMNVSTLELGDSALYLCASSLAVRLYSTDTQYFGPGTRLTVL.